The 7 T cell receptor beta chains below come from one sample, sequenced in a study of blood T cell repertoires in COVID-19. Method: immunoSEQ multiplex PCR; TCRdb's copy keeps in-frame clones and lacks some. The data show some 80,000 clones, 87% seen once. Source material: peripheral blood. These receptors were obtained from a woman aged 80 or over with active or convalescent COVID-19.

The rearrangement uses TRBV6-1 and TRBJ2-5, with 9 positions matching TRBD2. The CDR3 contains 15 residues. Germline CDR1 reads MNHNS; CDR2 reads SASEGT. Trimming removed 1 base from V and 2 bases from J; junction bases left unmatched: 2. CDR3 residues: CASSEGLAVQETQYF. Here the CDR3 DNA reads TGTGCCAGCAGTGAAGGACTAGCGGTTCAAGAGACCCAGTACTTC.

CDR3 nucleotide sequence: TGTGCCAGCAGCTTCGACAGCCCAGGCACCGGGGAGCTGTTTTTT. Protein: CASSFDSPGTGELFF. This chain joins TRBV7-2 and TRBJ2-2, with D maybe TRBD1 (5 bases). Trimming shortened V by 3 bases and J by 4 bases, and 12 bases separated the two germline ends. The CDR3 length is 15 residues. Per the germline V gene, CDR1 is SGHTA and CDR2 is FQGNSA.

The chain couples TRBV27 to TRBJ2-7; TRBD1 agrees at 8 bases. V shed 4 bases and J 1 base; nucleotides not matched to a gene: 6. The CDR3 has 15 amino acids. The germline gives CDR1 MNHEY, CDR2 SMNVEV (reference sequence). CDR3: CASSSLRTGSYEQYF. CDR3 nucleotides: TGTGCCAGCAGTTCCCTCCGGACAGGGTCCTACGAGCAGTACTTC.

The chain links TRBV15 to TRBJ2-2; D remains unclear. The CDR3 consists of 15 residues. Trimming removed 2 bases from V and 1 base from J, with 8 bases in between. The germline CDR1 and CDR2 sequences are LNHNV and YYDKDF (reference sequence). CDR3 residues: CATSRHEVNTGELFF. The CDR3 nucleotides are TGTGCCACCAGCAGACATGAGGTGAACACCGGGGAGCTGTTTTTT.

The chain links TRBV5-1 to TRBJ1-6, with unresolved D. CDR3 length: 16 amino acids. In germline, CDR1 is SGHRS, CDR2 YFSETQ. V lost 2 bases to trimming and J lost 7 bases, with 16 bases between them. Written as DNA, the CDR3 is TGCGCCAGCAGCTTAGGAGGGCCTTGGGCCAATTCACCCCTCCACTTT. It codes for CASSLGGPWANSPLHF.

This sequence joins TRBV9 and TRBJ2-7; D may be TRBD1 (6 bases). V was trimmed by 3 bases and J by 0 bases, leaving 16 bases between them. This CDR3 is 16 amino acids long. The germline CDR1 and CDR2 sequences are SGDLS and YYNGEE. The CDR3 coding sequence is TGTGCCAGCAGCGCAGCGACAGGCCGCTACTCCTACGAGCAGTACTTC. The encoded protein is CASSAATGRYSYEQYF. Using reference TRBV9 and TRBJ2-7 for the parts outside the CDR3, the full variable domain is DSGVTQTPKHLITATGQRVTLRCSPRSGDLSVYWYQQSLDQGLQFLIQYYNGEERAKGNILERFSAQQFPDLHSELNLSSLELGDSALYFCASSAATGRYSYEQYFGPGTRLTVT.

The chain carries TRBV15 and TRBJ2-6; 12 bases align to TRBD2. Germline V gives CDR1 LNHNV, CDR2 YYDKDF (reference sequence). V shed 3 bases, J shed 1 base, and the junction held 10 bases outside the gene matches. The CDR3 consists of 20 residues. CDR3 residues: CATSRGASGRAQSGANVLTF. DNA of the CDR3: TGTGCCACCAGCAGGGGGGCTAGCGGGAGGGCCCAGTCTGGGGCCAACGTCCTGACTTTC.